These 28 T cell receptor beta chains were all obtained from the same sample, sequenced in a study of T cell responses to AZD1222 COVID-19 vaccine. Using immunoSEQ multiplex PCR, the repertoire was profiled, and TCRdb retains in-frame clones only, with some absent. The table includes 110,000 or so clones, over 75% detected once. The sample here was peripheral blood, taken on day 0 of AZD1222 vaccination. The origin of the receptors is an adult in good health.

The chain links TRBV5-1 to TRBJ2-1; no reliable D call. Germline assignment: CDR1 SGHRS and CDR2 YFSETQ. V lost 7 bases and J lost 8, with 16 bases in between. The CDR3 length is 13 residues. CDR3 sequence: CASAPVNWDEQFF. The DNA of the CDR3 is TGCGCCAGCGCCCCTGTTAACTGGGATGAGCAGTTCTTC.

The J gene is TRBJ2-7, the V gene TRBV9; no firm D call. This CDR3 has 16 amino acids. CDR1 is SGDLS, CDR2 YYNGEE, per germline. Trimming cost V 4 bases and J 0 bases, with 17 bases left between them. In DNA form, the CDR3 reads TGTGCCAGCAGCCCGGATACGGGCGGAAGCTCCTACGAGCAGTACTTC. Amino acids: CASSPDTGGSSYEQYF.

V gene TRBV3-1 (or the pseudogene TRBV3-2) combines with J gene TRBJ1-2, with D possibly matching TRBD1 (6 bases). Deletions cut 4 bases from V and 5 bases from J, with 20 bases between. The CDR3 runs to 16 residues. The V gene's germline CDR1 is LGHDT and CDR2 YNNKEL (reference sequence). CDR3 bases: TGTGCCAGCAGCCCCCTGCGGGGGGCTTACGAATATGGCTACACCTTC. Translating gives CASSPLRGAYEYGYTF.

The rearrangement links TRBV6-5 to TRBJ2-5; a weak D match, TRBD2 (5 bases). V gave up 6 bases and J gave up 2 bases, with 10 bases separating them. This CDR3 region has 13 residues. Germline values: CDR1 MNHEY, CDR2 SVGAGI. The CDR3 reads CASRRRFQETQYF. The CDR3 DNA is TGTGCCAGCAGAAGGAGGTTTCAAGAGACCCAGTACTTC.

This chain joins TRBV3-1 (or the pseudogene TRBV3-2) and TRBJ2-6; 7 bases fit TRBD2. The V segment lost 1 base and the J segment 2 bases; nucleotides outside the gene matches: 2. The CDR3 spans 16 residues. Germline lookup yields CDR1 LGHDT and CDR2 YNNKEL (reference sequence). This CDR3 reads CASSQGGGPGANVLTF. CDR3 sequence (DNA): TGTGCCAGCAGCCAAGGGGGGGGACCTGGGGCCAACGTCCTGACTTTC.

The rearrangement joins TRBV6-5 to TRBJ1-1; D is perhaps TRBD1 (5 bases). V lost 2 bases and J lost 5, with 12 bases in between. CDR1 and CDR2 (germline): MNHEY, SVGAGI. CDR3 length equals 14 residues. The CDR3 is CASSYGGAETEAFF. The CDR3 coding sequence is TGTGCCAGCAGTTACGGTGGGGCGGAGACTGAAGCTTTCTTT.

The rearrangement uses TRBV5-5 and TRBJ1-6; no reliable D call. This CDR3 comprises 16 residues. Trimming pared 2 bases from V and 5 bases from J, leaving 14 bases between. Germline CDR1 SGHKS, CDR2 YYEKEE (reference sequence). CDR3 sequence: CASSFSGSQNNSPLHF. The CDR3 coding sequence is TGTGCCAGCAGCTTCTCCGGGAGCCAAAATAATTCACCCCTCCACTTT.

The CDR3 nucleotides read TGTGCCACCAGTGATTTAGCGGGGAGGGACACTGAAGCTTTCTTT. Encoded protein: CATSDLAGRDTEAFF. This rearrangement joins TRBV24-1 to TRBJ1-1; no clear D gene. Trimming took 1 base from V and 3 from J, leaving 11 bases between them. CDR3 length: 15 residues. Germline CDR1 KGHDR, CDR2 SFDVKD.

The V and J genes are TRBV19 and TRBJ2-1; 7 bases agree with TRBD2. V lost 9 bases and J lost 0; bases outside the gene matches: 11. CDR3 size: 16 residues. Per germline, CDR1 LNHDA and CDR2 SQIVND (reference sequence). CDR3 in DNA: TGTGCCAGCAACGGGAGGTTAGCTCGCTCCTACAATGAGCAGTTCTTC. Translated, it gives CASNGRLARSYNEQFF.

The rearrangement links TRBV19 to TRBJ1-1, with D unresolved. Germline V gene data show CDR1 as LNHDA and CDR2 as SQIVND (reference sequence). The CDR3 is 11 residues long. V was pared by 3 bases and J by 6 bases, with 5 bases between. In DNA form, the CDR3 reads TGTGCCAGTAGTATTGCGGCTGAAGCTTTCTTT. This sequence encodes CASSIAAEAFF.

This clone has only one observation. The gene calls are TRBV24-1 and TRBJ1-2; D is unclear. This CDR3 has 13 residues. Trimming pared 3 bases from V and 4 bases from J, leaving 8 bases between. Germline V CDR1 and CDR2: KGHDR, SFDVKD. CDR3 sequence: CATSDPWTYGYTF. CDR3 sequence (DNA): TGTGCCACCAGTGATCCATGGACCTATGGCTACACCTTC.

This clone was counted a single time. This sequence joins TRBV24-1 and TRBJ2-4; D unclear. The CDR3 consists of 10 residues. The germline gives CDR1 KGHDR, CDR2 SFDVKD. Trimming pared 8 bases from V and 7 bases from J, leaving 5 bases between. CDR3 bases: TGTGCCACCAAGGAGAACATTCAGTACTTC. Protein: CATKENIQYF.

The rearrangement links TRBV10-3 to TRBJ2-3; no firm D call. The length of the CDR3 is 14 residues. V was shortened by 6 bases and J by 1 base, with 11 bases between the two germline ends. The germline V gene has CDR1 ENHRY and CDR2 SYGVKD. For the CDR3, the DNA is TGTGCCATCAGCCCACCGTCGGGCACAGATACGCAGTATTTT. Translating it yields CAISPPSGTDTQYF.

The CDR3 sequence is CASSKCEEWGGSYNEQFF. The CDR3 coding sequence is TGTGCCAGCAGCAAATGCGAGGAGTGGGGCGGCTCCTACAATGAGCAGTTCTTC. The J gene is TRBJ2-1, the V gene TRBV21-1; the D segment call TRBD1 is taken from the table without a DNA check. TRBV21-1 is an annotated pseudogene. The CDR3 contains 18 residues.

The J gene is TRBJ2-3, the V gene TRBV9; 11 bases fit TRBD2. This CDR3 comprises 17 residues. V shed 0 bases and J 6 bases; nucleotides not matched to a gene: 9. Germline V lookup: CDR1 SGDLS, CDR2 YYNGEE. In DNA form, the CDR3 reads TGTGCCAGCAGCGTAGCTACTAGCGGGGGACCGGGGGATACGCAGTATTTT. This sequence encodes CASSVATSGGPGDTQYF.

V usage is TRBV20-1 and J usage is TRBJ2-7; D is unclear. Germline CDR1 and CDR2: DFQATT and SNEGSKA (reference sequence). Trimming shortened V by 2 bases and J by 5 bases, and 7 bases separated the two germline ends. This CDR3 has 11 residues. The CDR3 DNA is TGCAGTGCTAGACGGTCCCACGAGCAGTACTTC. This encodes CSARRSHEQYF.

This sequence joins TRBV7-2 and TRBJ1-2; a possible D gene is TRBD1 (5 bases). This CDR3 is 19 amino acids long. The germline V gene has CDR1 SGHTA and CDR2 FQGNSA. Trimming stripped 2 bases from V and 8 bases from J, with 30 bases between. The CDR3 sequence: CASSLRLLGLRQSSGGYTF. Written as DNA, the CDR3 is TGTGCCAGCAGCTTACGTCTTCTCGGTCTCAGACAGTCCTCTGGGGGCTACACCTTC.

The CDR3 protein is CASSLAGSRGYTF. CDR3 coding DNA: TGTGCCAGCAGCTTGGCCGGCAGCAGGGGCTACACCTTC. V usage is TRBV5-5 and J usage is TRBJ1-2; D is unclear. CDR3 length: 13 amino acids. V was trimmed by 0 bases and J by 8 bases, leaving 11 bases between them. Germline values: CDR1 SGHKS, CDR2 YYEKEE (reference sequence).

The chain carries TRBV19 and TRBJ2-7, with 8 bases fitting TRBD1. In germline, CDR1 is LNHDA, CDR2 SQIVND (reference sequence). The V gene end was trimmed by 3 bases and the J gene end by 4 bases; junction bases not matched to a gene: 5. The CDR3 runs to 14 residues. CDR3 loop: CASSMAQGAYEQYF. The CDR3 DNA sequence: TGTGCCAGTAGTATGGCTCAGGGGGCTTACGAGCAGTACTTC.

This chain uses TRBV5-1 with TRBJ2-3, with TRBD1 as a possible D gene (5 bases). V was clipped by 0 bases and J by 4 bases, with 15 bases between them. The CDR3 consists of 16 residues. Germline CDR1 reads SGHRS; CDR2 reads YFSETQ. The DNA of the CDR3 is TGCGCCAGCAGCTTGGATGCAGGGATCCGGGCAGATACGCAGTATTTT. This translates into CASSLDAGIRADTQYF.

The rearrangement joins TRBV9 to TRBJ2-3; 16 bases line up with TRBD2. The CDR3 is 17 residues long. After removal of 3 bases from V and 6 bases from J, the junction contained 7 bases not matched to a gene. Germline-derived CDR1 and CDR2 are SGDLS and YYNGEE. The CDR3 nucleotides read TGTGCCAGCAGCGCCGGGACTAGCGGGGGGGCGGAGGATACGCAGTATTTT. This sequence encodes CASSAGTSGGAEDTQYF.

Turning to this clone: A read error may produce the germline difference seen at one junction end. The chain employs TRBV19 and TRBJ2-7; D may be TRBD1 (5 bases). Germline lookup yields CDR1 LNHDA and CDR2 SQIVND (reference sequence). This CDR3 region has 13 residues. The DNA of the CDR3 is TGTGCCAGTAGTATGGGGCCCTCCTCCGAGCAGTACTTC. Its protein product is CASSMGPSSEQYF.

This chain uses TRBV2 with TRBJ2-3; 7 bases match TRBD1. V was clipped by 2 bases and J by 1 base; unmatched bases: 9. Germline V lookup: CDR1 SNHLY, CDR2 FYNNEI. The CDR3 spans 17 residues. CDR3 nucleotides: TGTGCCAGCAGTGAATCCCGACAGGGATATGGCACAGATACGCAGTATTTT. Protein product: CASSESRQGYGTDTQYF.

The chain uses TRBV7-7 and TRBJ2-7; unclear D gene. Trimming stripped 5 bases from V and 9 bases from J, with 17 bases between. The CDR3 has 13 amino acids. The V gene's germline CDR1 is SSHAT and CDR2 FNYEAQ (reference sequence). The CDR3 coding sequence is TGTGCCAGCAGCCCTGGTGGAGCCTATGGGCAGTACTTC. This sequence encodes CASSPGGAYGQYF.

The chain joins TRBV5-4 to TRBJ1-4; D is unresolved. There are 14 residues in the CDR3. Trimming stripped 5 bases from V and 3 bases from J, with 11 bases between. Germline CDR1 SGHNT, CDR2 YYREEE (reference sequence). The DNA of the CDR3 is TGTGCCAGCAGAGCTTGGGGATCTAATGAAAAACTGTTTTTT. This sequence encodes CASRAWGSNEKLFF.

This rearrangement joins TRBV10-3 to TRBJ1-2; tentatively, D is TRBD1 (6 bases). Per germline, CDR1 ENHRY and CDR2 SYGVKD. CDR3 size: 15 residues. The V and J ends lost 4 bases and 5 bases respectively, with 17 bases between them. CDR3 sequence (DNA): TGTGCCATCAGTGCCGGGACACCGGTTCCATATGGCTACACCTTC. It specifies CAISAGTPVPYGYTF.

The genes are TRBV5-1 and TRBJ1-1; D is perhaps TRBD1 (5 bases). CDR3 length: 14 residues. The V gene's germline CDR1 is SGHRS and CDR2 YFSETQ. Deletions cut 1 base from V and 5 bases from J, with 12 bases between. The DNA for the CDR3 is TGCGCCAGCAGCTTGACCGGGGCCAGGACTGAAGCTTTCTTT. Protein: CASSLTGARTEAFF.

V and J are TRBV7-2 and TRBJ2-4; unclear D gene. The CDR3 has 13 amino acids. Germline loops: CDR1 SGHTA, CDR2 FQGNSA. V lost 2 bases, J lost 7 bases, and 9 bases lay in between. The CDR3: CASSLQNLNIQYF. CDR3 in DNA: TGTGCCAGCAGCTTACAAAACTTGAACATTCAGTACTTC. The full variable domain, with the rest looked up from reference TRBV7-2 and TRBJ2-4, is GAGVSQSPSNKVTEKGKDVELRCDPISGHTALYWYRQSLGQGLEFLIYFQGNSAPDKSGLPSDRFSAERTGGSVSTLTIQRTQQEDSAVYLCASSLQNLNIQYFGAGTRLSVL.